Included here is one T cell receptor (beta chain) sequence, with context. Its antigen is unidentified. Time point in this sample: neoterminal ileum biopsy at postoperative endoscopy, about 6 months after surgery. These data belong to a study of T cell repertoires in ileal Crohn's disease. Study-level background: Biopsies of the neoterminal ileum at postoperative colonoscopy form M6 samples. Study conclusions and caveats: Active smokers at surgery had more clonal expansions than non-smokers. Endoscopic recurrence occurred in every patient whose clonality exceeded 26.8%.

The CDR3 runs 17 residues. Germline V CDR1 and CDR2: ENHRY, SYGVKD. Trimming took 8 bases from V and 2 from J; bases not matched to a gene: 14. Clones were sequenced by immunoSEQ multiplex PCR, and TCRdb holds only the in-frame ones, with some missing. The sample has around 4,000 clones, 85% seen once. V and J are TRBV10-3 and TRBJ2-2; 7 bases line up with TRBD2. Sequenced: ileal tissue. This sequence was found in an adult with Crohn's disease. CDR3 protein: CAIHLGMGTTNTGELFF. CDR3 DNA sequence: TGTGCCATCCACCTCGGAATGGGGACTACTAACACCGGGGAGCTGTTTTTT.